The 24 T cell receptor beta chains below were found in one sample sequenced in a study of OX40 agonist ivuxolimab in advanced cancers. Assay used: immunoSEQ multiplex PCR; TCRdb lists only in-frame clones, some missing. Among 55,000 to 85,000 clones listed, around 90% were seen once. Sequencing was performed on CD4+ or CD8+ T cells sorted from blood, taken in a trial of the OX40 agonist ivuxolimab. The source is an adult with an advanced solid tumor such as melanoma, head and neck, liver or kidney cancer.

The chain joins TRBV9 to TRBJ2-1; the D gene is possibly TRBD2 (6 bases). Trimming removed 4 bases at V and 4 bases at J, with 15 bases between. This CDR3 region has 15 residues. CDR1 is SGDLS, CDR2 YYNGEE, per germline. This chain's CDR3 is CASSPRGSGYNEQFF. CDR3 bases: TGTGCCAGCAGCCCCCGGGGTAGCGGTTACAATGAGCAGTTCTTC.

The rearrangement uses TRBV21-1 and TRBJ1-1. TRBV21-1 is a pseudogene locus. This CDR3 has 14 amino acids. The CDR3 spells CASSPNRGSTEAFF. CDR3 nucleotides: TGTGCCAGCAGCCCAAACCGGGGGAGCACTGAAGCTTTCTTT.

The chain joins TRBV5-4 to TRBJ2-1, with a possible D match to TRBD2 (5 bases). The CDR3 is 13 residues long. V lost 6 bases to trimming and J lost 13 bases, with 20 bases between them. Germline V CDR1 and CDR2: SGHNT, YYREEE (reference sequence). CDR3 residues: CASTPEVGPPQFF. The CDR3 DNA follows: TGTGCCAGCACCCCGGAGGTTGGCCCCCCACAGTTCTTC. Looking up the rest from reference TRBV5-4 and TRBJ2-1 gives the full variable domain: ETGVTQSPTHLIKTRGQQVTLRCSSQSGHNTVSWYQQALGQGPQFIFQYYREEENGRGNFPPRFSGLQFPNYSSELNVNALELDDSALYLCASTPEVGPPQFFGPGTRLTVL.

The chain combines TRBV25-1 with TRBJ2-5; 11 bases agree with TRBD1. The CDR3 spans 16 residues. J was trimmed by 2 bases and V by 5 bases; bases with no gene match: 7. Per the germline V gene, CDR1 is MGHDK and CDR2 is SYGVNS. As DNA, the CDR3 is TGTGCCAGCAGTCCCCGGGACAGGGGGTTGCAAGAGACCCAGTACTTC. Translating gives CASSPRDRGLQETQYF.

The genes are TRBV27 and TRBJ2-6, with D uncertain. Trimming stripped 8 bases from V and 2 bases from J, with 13 bases between. From germline, CDR1 is MNHEY and CDR2 SMNVEV (reference sequence). The CDR3 extends over 15 amino acids. This CDR3 is CASGPGATGANVLTF. In DNA, the CDR3 is TGTGCCAGCGGACCGGGTGCGACTGGGGCCAACGTCCTGACTTTC.

The chain employs TRBV5-1 and TRBJ1-1; possibly TRBD1 for D (6 bases). Trimming left V 3 bases short and J 0 bases short, with 15 bases between. The germline CDR1 and CDR2 sequences are SGHRS and YFSETQ. The CDR3 is made up of 16 amino acids. The CDR3 DNA follows: TGCGCCAGCAGCTCACCCTCAGGGGCGGTGAACACTGAAGCTTTCTTT. The encoded protein is CASSSPSGAVNTEAFF.

V gene TRBV11-2 combines with J gene TRBJ1-1; 8 bases map to TRBD1. CDR3 length: 15 residues. Trimming at V came to 3 bases and at J to 6 bases, leaving 9 bases not matched to a gene. Germline loops: CDR1 SGHAT, CDR2 FQNNGV. The CDR3 region is CASSFSRTGSAEAFF. CDR3 nucleotides: TGTGCCAGCAGCTTCTCCAGGACAGGGAGCGCTGAAGCTTTCTTT.

This clone was seen only once. This chain links TRBV11-2 with TRBJ1-1; no clear D. Germline V gives CDR1 SGHAT, CDR2 FQNNGV. Trimming took off 2 bases at V and 2 bases at J, with 9 bases between the two ends. The CDR3 runs 14 residues. CDR3 in DNA: TGTGCCAGCAGCTTAAAAGGGTCTAACACTGAAGCTTTCTTT. Protein sequence: CASSLKGSNTEAFF.

The rearrangement links TRBV19 to TRBJ1-5; 9 nucleotides match TRBD1. The V segment lost 7 bases and the J segment 0 bases; nucleotides outside the gene matches: 16. Germline CDR1 reads LNHDA; CDR2 reads SQIVND (reference sequence). The CDR3 loop spans 19 amino acids. The CDR3 DNA reads as TGTGCCAGTAAACCGGGACAGGGTATCTCTCGGGATAGCAATCAGCCCCAGCATTTT. Amino acids: CASKPGQGISRDSNQPQHF.

This chain links TRBV30 with TRBJ1-4; 9 bases map to TRBD1. In germline, CDR1 is GTSNPN, CDR2 SVGIG (reference sequence). CDR3 size: 13 residues. V lost 3 bases, J lost 8 bases, and 4 bases stayed unmatched. This CDR3 is CAWRTGGVEKLFF. As DNA, the CDR3 is TGTGCCTGGAGGACAGGGGGAGTGGAAAAACTGTTTTTT.

The V call is TRBV6-5, the J call TRBJ2-3; the match to TRBD2 covers 9 bases. V trimming: 8 bases; J trimming: 4 bases; junction bases outside the gene matches: 4. This CDR3 comprises 13 residues. The germline CDR1 and CDR2 sequences are MNHEY and SVGAGI. The CDR3 DNA sequence: TGTGCCAGCGCGGGAGGGAGGGCAGATACGCAGTATTTT. Its translation: CASAGGRADTQYF.

The DNA of the CDR3 is TGTGCCAGCGGGACTATTAACTCCTACGAGCAGTACTTC. This encodes CASGTINSYEQYF. The chain uses TRBV25-1 and TRBJ2-7, with TRBD2 matching over 7 bases. Trimming at V came to 8 bases and at J to 0 bases, leaving 4 bases not matched to a gene. Germline V gene lookup returns CDR1 MGHDK and CDR2 SYGVNS. This CDR3 is built from 13 residues.

The V call is TRBV6-5, the J call TRBJ1-5; a weak D match, TRBD1 (5 bases). Trimming pared 8 bases from V and 7 bases from J, leaving 15 bases between. The CDR3 runs to 13 residues. Germline V gives CDR1 MNHEY, CDR2 SVGAGI. CDR3 DNA sequence: TGTGCCAGCGCTTTGGGGGGGTTGCAGCCCCAGCATTTT. Translated: CASALGGLQPQHF.

The chain couples TRBV7-9 to TRBJ2-5, with TRBD2 identical over 12 bases. The CDR3 loop spans 14 amino acids. The V gene end was trimmed by 5 bases and the J gene end by 5 bases; junction bases not matched to a gene: 3. CDR1 and CDR2 from the germline V gene are SEHNR and FQNEAQ (reference sequence). The chain's CDR3 is CASSMGTSGETQYF. CDR3 DNA: TGTGCCAGCAGCATGGGGACTAGCGGGGAGACCCAGTACTTC.

The chain uses TRBV27 and TRBJ1-6, with 7 bases that match TRBD1. The V gene end was trimmed by 8 bases and the J gene end by 0 bases; junction bases not matched to a gene: 10. This CDR3 region has 17 residues. Germline CDR1 is MNHEY and CDR2 is SMNVEV (reference sequence). The CDR3 here is CASGPRGQSSYNSPLHF. The DNA of the CDR3 is TGTGCCAGCGGCCCCAGGGGACAGAGCTCCTATAATTCACCCCTCCACTTT.

V usage is TRBV5-4 and J usage is TRBJ1-2; TRBD1 is a possible D gene (5 bases). The V and J ends lost 3 bases and 4 bases respectively, with 19 bases between them. The CDR3 is made up of 16 amino acids. The germline CDR1 and CDR2 sequences are SGHNT and YYREEE (reference sequence). The CDR3 loop reads CASSWGRGAHGYGYTF. The CDR3, as DNA: TGTGCCAGCAGCTGGGGGAGAGGGGCTCATGGCTATGGCTACACCTTC.

CDR3 sequence: CAISSVLNTEAFF. CDR3 bases: TGTGCCATCAGTTCCGTCTTGAACACTGAAGCTTTCTTT. V gene TRBV10-3 combines with J gene TRBJ1-1; D remains ambiguous. V lost 5 bases and J 0 bases, leaving 7 bases between the germline ends. This CDR3 is built from 13 residues. Germline assignment: CDR1 ENHRY and CDR2 SYGVKD.

This chain uses TRBV9 with TRBJ2-6, with 11 positions matching TRBD2. Trimming at V came to 0 bases and at J to 2 bases, leaving 4 bases not matched to a gene. The CDR3 is made up of 18 amino acids. Per the germline V gene, CDR1 is SGDLS and CDR2 is YYNGEE. DNA for the CDR3: TGTGCCAGCAGCGTAGTAGGTAGCGGGAGGGCTGGGGCCAACGTCCTGACTTTC. The encoded protein is CASSVVGSGRAGANVLTF.

The V gene is TRBV7-9, the J gene TRBJ2-5; no clear D gene. Trimming removed 1 base from V and 5 bases from J, with 14 bases in between. CDR3 length equals 15 residues. Germline V gene sequence: CDR1 SEHNR, CDR2 FQNEAQ (reference sequence). The CDR3 sequence: CASSLGSLVGETQYF. CDR3 bases: TGTGCCAGCAGCTTAGGGAGCCTTGTCGGTGAGACCCAGTACTTC.

V gene TRBV7-3 combines with J gene TRBJ2-7; D may be TRBD2 (6 bases). Trimming left V 2 bases short and J 1 base short, with 12 bases between. The V gene's germline CDR1 is SGHTA and CDR2 FQGTGA. The CDR3 has 15 amino acids. CDR3 nucleotide sequence: TGTGCCAGCAGCTTATCACGGGAGTCGTCCTACGAGCAGTACTTC. It encodes CASSLSRESSYEQYF.

This chain's CDR3 is CASRGVMGNSPLHF. In DNA, the CDR3 is TGCGCCAGCAGGGGAGTTATGGGAAATTCACCCCTCCACTTT. The V and J genes are TRBV5-1 and TRBJ1-6; D remains ambiguous. V lost 5 bases, J lost 7 bases, and 13 bases lay in between. The CDR3 covers 14 residues. Germline-derived CDR1 and CDR2 are SGHRS and YFSETQ.

In nucleotides, the CDR3 is TGTGCCAGCTCATCGCGGGACGACAATGAGCAGTTCTTC. Translating it yields CASSSRDDNEQFF. This sequence joins TRBV18 and TRBJ2-1; maybe TRBD2 (6 bases). This CDR3 is built from 13 residues. CDR1 KGHSH and CDR2 LQKENI come from the germline V gene. V lost 5 bases, J lost 5 bases, and 10 bases lay in between.

This chain connects TRBV6-6 to TRBJ2-3; 8 bases are shared with TRBD2. This CDR3 is 14 amino acids long. With V trimmed by 0 bases and J by 7 bases, 3 bases remained unmatched. The germline gives CDR1 MNHNY, CDR2 SVGAGI (reference sequence). The CDR3: CASSYSQRENTQYF. The DNA of the CDR3 is TGTGCCAGCAGTTACTCCCAGCGGGAGAATACGCAGTATTTT.

V usage is TRBV4-1 and J usage is TRBJ2-7; the D gene is possibly TRBD1 (6 bases). The CDR3 is 18 residues long. The germline gives CDR1 MGHRA, CDR2 YSYEKL. V was cut by 0 bases and J by 2 bases, with 20 bases left in between. The CDR3 DNA sequence: TGCGCCAGCAGCCAAGATTTGTCGGCGTCAGGGGTGCCCTACGAGCAGTACTTC. Its translation is CASSQDLSASGVPYEQYF.